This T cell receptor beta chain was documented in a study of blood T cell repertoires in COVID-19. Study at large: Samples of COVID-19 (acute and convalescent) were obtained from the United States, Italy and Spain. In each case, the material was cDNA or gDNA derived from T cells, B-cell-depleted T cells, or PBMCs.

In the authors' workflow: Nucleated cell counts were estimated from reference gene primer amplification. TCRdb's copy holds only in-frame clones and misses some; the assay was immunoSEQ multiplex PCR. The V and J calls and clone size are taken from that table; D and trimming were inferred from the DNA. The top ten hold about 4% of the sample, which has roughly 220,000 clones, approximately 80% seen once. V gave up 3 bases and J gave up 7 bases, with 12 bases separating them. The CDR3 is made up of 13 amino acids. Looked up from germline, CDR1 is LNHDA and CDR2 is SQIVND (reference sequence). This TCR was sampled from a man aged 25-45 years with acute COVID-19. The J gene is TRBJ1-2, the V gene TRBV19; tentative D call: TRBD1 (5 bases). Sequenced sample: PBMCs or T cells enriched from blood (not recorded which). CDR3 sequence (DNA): TGTGCCAGTAGTATCAAGGGGCCGGGTGGCTACACCTTC. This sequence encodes CASSIKGPGGYTF.